Each of the 12 T cell receptor beta chains below was sequenced from the same sample in a study of shared clonotypes between healthy human individuals. The data were produced by immunoSEQ multiplex PCR, yet TCRdb's version contains in-frame clones alone and is incomplete. The table includes about 79,000 clones, 62% detected once. The sequenced sample was memory CD8+ T cells sorted from blood. Subset denoted: CD45RO+ cells pooled with CCR7-negative TemRA cells. The source is a man aged 30 to 45 in good health.

As regards this clone: Its ends do not fully match the called genes, so a read error is possible. V usage is TRBV7-4 and J usage is TRBJ1-2, with unresolved D. Germline CDR1 is SGHVT and CDR2 is SQSDAQ. The CDR3 totals 13 residues. CDR3 sequence reads: CASSLDAAYGYTF. CDR3 sequence (DNA): TGTGCCAGCAGTTTAGACGCAGCCTATGGCTACACCTTC.

This clone was seen a few times. The sample holds other DNA sequences that translate to the same CDR3. The V and J genes are TRBV6-6 and TRBJ1-2; TRBD1 is a possible D gene (5 bases). The germline CDR1 and CDR2 sequences are MNHNY and SVGAGI (reference sequence). Trimming took 6 bases from V and 3 from J, leaving 8 bases between them. The CDR3 covers 12 residues. This CDR3 is CASRGLDYGYTF. CDR3 bases: TGTGCCAGCAGGGGGCTGGACTATGGCTACACCTTC.

This clone is a singleton in its sample. The J gene is TRBJ2-5, the V gene TRBV29-1, with TRBD2 matching 10 bases. J was trimmed by 2 bases and V by 6 bases; bases with no gene match: 6. The CDR3 length is 14 residues. From germline, CDR1 is SQVTM and CDR2 ANQGSEA. The CDR3, as DNA: TGCAGCGTCACCGGGACTAGCGAACAAGAGACCCAGTACTTC. Translating gives CSVTGTSEQETQYF.

The chain joins TRBV5-1 to TRBJ2-1, with 9 positions matching TRBD1. Germline values: CDR1 SGHRS, CDR2 YFSETQ. The CDR3 is 16 residues long. The trim removed 4 bases at V and 3 bases at J, leaving 8 bases unmatched. The CDR3 bases are TGCGCCAGCAGCGCCTACAGGGGGCTTGGCTACAATGAGCAGTTCTTC. Protein sequence: CASSAYRGLGYNEQFF.

In nucleotides, the CDR3 is TGCGCCAGCAGCCCGGTCCTGACCAGGGGCAACTCTGGGGCCAACGTCCTGACTTTC. Translating gives CASSPVLTRGNSGANVLTF. The gene calls are TRBV5-1 and TRBJ2-6; possible D gene TRBD1, 6 bases. Trimming cost V 4 bases and J 0 bases, with 20 bases left between them. The CDR3 has 19 residues. From germline, CDR1 is SGHRS and CDR2 YFSETQ.

This clone has a single count. J is TRBJ2-1 and V is TRBV28; TRBD2 matches at 8 bases. Germline V gives CDR1 MDHEN, CDR2 SYDVKM. V trimming: 1 base; J trimming: 8 bases; junction bases outside the gene matches: 7. CDR3 length: 15 residues. CDR3 sequence reads: CASSLSGLAVDEQFF. The CDR3 coding sequence is TGTGCCAGCAGTTTATCCGGACTAGCCGTGGATGAGCAGTTCTTC.

V and J are TRBV2 and TRBJ2-1; weak D call: TRBD1 (7 bases). V lost 3 bases and J 10 bases, leaving 16 bases between the germline ends. The length of the CDR3 is 14 residues. Germline values: CDR1 SNHLY, CDR2 FYNNEI. This chain's CDR3 is CASSEEGANEEQFF. The CDR3, as DNA: TGTGCCAGCAGTGAGGAGGGGGCTAATGAGGAGCAGTTCTTC.

This clone occurred a few times. The chain has TRBV2 and TRBJ1-1; unclear D gene. CDR1 is SNHLY, CDR2 FYNNEI, per germline. The CDR3 consists of 13 residues. Trimming cost V 1 base and J 4 bases, with 7 bases left between them. The CDR3: CASSEGPGTEAFF. CDR3 sequence (DNA): TGTGCCAGCAGTGAAGGCCCAGGCACTGAAGCTTTCTTT. Filled out from reference TRBV2 and TRBJ1-1, the complete variable domain reads EPEVTQTPSHQVTQMGQEVILRCVPISNHLYFYWYRQILGQKVEFLVSFYNNEISEKSEIFDDQFSVERPDGSNFTLKIRSTKLEDSAMYFCASSEGPGTEAFFGQGTRLTVV.

This clone has just a few counts. This CDR3 reads CASSFSDYTQYF. The CDR3, as DNA: TGTGCCAGCAGTTTCAGTGATTATACGCAGTATTTT. V is TRBV28 and J is TRBJ2-3; no firm D call. The V gene lost 3 bases and the J gene lost 7 bases, with 8 bases spanning the gap. This CDR3 comprises 12 residues. CDR1 and CDR2 (germline): MDHEN, SYDVKM.

This clone was observed many times. The gene calls are TRBV11-2 and TRBJ2-1; D is possibly TRBD1 or TRBD2 (6 bases each). The CDR3 loop spans 14 amino acids. The V end was cut by 1 base, the J end by 9 bases, with 13 bases between. The germline CDR1 and CDR2 sequences are SGHAT and FQNNGV. CDR3 in DNA: TGTGCCAGCAGCTTAGTGCGGACAGCGGGTGAGCAGTTCTTC. Translated: CASSLVRTAGEQFF.

In nucleotides, the CDR3 is TGCGCCAGCAGCCCGACCCCGGGGGCACCTGAGACCCAGTACTTC. Its protein is CASSPTPGAPETQYF. The V gene is TRBV4-1, the J gene TRBJ2-5; D possibly matches TRBD1 or TRBD2 (6 bases each). CDR1 is MGHRA and CDR2 is YSYEKL in the germline V gene. This CDR3 is 15 amino acids long. V was shortened by 4 bases and J by 5 bases, with 17 bases between the two germline ends.

The chain combines TRBV11-2 with TRBJ2-3, with TRBD2 matching 9 bases. This CDR3 has 16 amino acids. Germline lookup yields CDR1 SGHAT and CDR2 FQNNGV. J gave up 4 bases and V 1 base, and 6 bases lay outside the gene matches. The CDR3 sequence is CASSLAGLAFPDTQYF. The CDR3 DNA sequence: TGTGCCAGCAGCTTAGCGGGACTAGCTTTCCCAGATACGCAGTATTTT. Supplemented by reference TRBV11-2 and TRBJ2-3, the full variable domain reads EAGVAQSPRYKIIEKRQSVAFWCNPISGHATLYWYQQILGQGPKLLIQFQNNGVVDDSQLPKDRFSAERLKGVDSTLKIQPAKLEDSAVYLCASSLAGLAFPDTQYFGPGTRLTVL.